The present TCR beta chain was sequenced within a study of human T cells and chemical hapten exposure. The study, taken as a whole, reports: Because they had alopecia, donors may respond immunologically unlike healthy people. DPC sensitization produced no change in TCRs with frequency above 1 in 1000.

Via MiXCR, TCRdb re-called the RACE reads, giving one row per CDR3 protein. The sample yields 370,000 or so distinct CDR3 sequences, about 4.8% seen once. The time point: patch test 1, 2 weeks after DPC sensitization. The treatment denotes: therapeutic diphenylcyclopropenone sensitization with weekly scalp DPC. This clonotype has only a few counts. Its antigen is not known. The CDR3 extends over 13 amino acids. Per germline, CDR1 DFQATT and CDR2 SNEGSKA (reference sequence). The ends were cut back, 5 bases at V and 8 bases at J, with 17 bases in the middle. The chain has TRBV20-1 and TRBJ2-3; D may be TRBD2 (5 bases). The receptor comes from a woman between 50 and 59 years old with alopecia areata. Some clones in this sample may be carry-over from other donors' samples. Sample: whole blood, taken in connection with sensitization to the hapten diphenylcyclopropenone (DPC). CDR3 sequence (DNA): TGCAGTGCTTTCAAGGGCGGGCGACTTACGCAGTATTTT. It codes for CSAFKGGRLTQYF.